Below, 20 T cell receptor beta chains from the same sample are listed, as sequenced in a study of blood T cell repertoires in COVID-19. TCRdb's copy holds only in-frame clones and misses some; the assay was immunoSEQ multiplex PCR. The repertoire holds some 250,000 clones, around 83% seen once, with 8.5% to 10% in the top ten. Material: peripheral blood. Receptors originate from a man aged 35-49 years with active or convalescent COVID-19.

The chain uses TRBV4-1 and TRBJ1-1, with unresolved D. Germline loops: CDR1 MGHRA, CDR2 YSYEKL. With 0 bases removed from V and 0 bases from J, the gap between germline ends came to 8 bases. The CDR3 runs 15 residues. DNA of the CDR3: TGCGCCAGCAGCCAAGAGGTGACAATGAACACTGAAGCTTTCTTT. This encodes CASSQEVTMNTEAFF.

This chain uses TRBV19 with TRBJ1-1; a weak D match, TRBD1 (6 bases). The CDR3 has 13 amino acids. V lost 4 bases, J lost 7 bases, and 13 bases lay in between. Germline lookup yields CDR1 LNHDA and CDR2 SQIVND (reference sequence). CDR3 residues: CASSTSQGSEAFF. The CDR3 DNA sequence: TGTGCCAGTAGTACTTCACAGGGTAGTGAAGCTTTCTTT.

The rearrangement uses TRBV12-3 or TRBV12-4 and TRBJ1-4; the D gene is possibly TRBD1 (6 bases). V lost 6 bases, J lost 5 bases, and 10 bases lay in between. This CDR3 is 13 amino acids long. The CDR3 DNA reads TGTGCCAGCAGACGAACAGGGAATGAAAAACTGTTTTTT. This gives the protein CASRRTGNEKLFF.

The rearrangement links TRBV7-2 to TRBJ2-2; D call uncertain. There are 14 residues in the CDR3. V lost 4 bases and J 1 base, leaving 7 bases between the germline ends. Germline V gene lookup returns CDR1 SGHTA and CDR2 FQGNSA. Here the CDR3 reads CASSSPRNTGELFF. The CDR3 nucleotides are TGTGCCAGCAGCTCCCCCCGGAACACCGGGGAGCTGTTTTTT.

The gene calls are TRBV5-5 and TRBJ1-2; D possibly corresponds to TRBD1 (5 bases). Between the trimmed V and J ends, which lost 2 bases and 8 bases, there was a span of 19 bases. The CDR3 loop spans 15 amino acids. Germline-derived CDR1 and CDR2 are SGHKS and YYEKEE (reference sequence). The CDR3 sequence: CASSFETTAAGGYTF. In nucleotides, the CDR3 is TGTGCCAGCAGCTTCGAAACGACTGCGGCAGGGGGCTACACCTTC.

This chain links TRBV27 with TRBJ1-2; 12 nucleotides align to TRBD1. The J segment lost 7 bases and the V segment lost 3 bases, leaving 3 bases of the junction unmatched. Germline V CDR1 and CDR2: MNHEY, SMNVEV (reference sequence). The CDR3 has 14 residues. CDR3: CASSFRDRGLGYTF. In DNA, the CDR3 is TGTGCCAGCAGTTTCCGGGACAGGGGGCTTGGCTACACCTTC.

The chain uses TRBV6-4 and TRBJ2-5, with TRBD2 identical over 13 bases. Germline V gene lookup returns CDR1 MRHNA and CDR2 SNTAGT. The CDR3 extends over 18 amino acids. V lost 0 bases and J lost 4; bases outside the gene matches: 8. DNA for the CDR3: TGTGCCAGCAGTGACTCTACTAGCGGGGGGGTAAGGGGAGAGACCCAGTACTTC. It encodes CASSDSTSGGVRGETQYF.

This sequence joins TRBV7-8 and TRBJ2-7, with 11 bases fitting TRBD1. The CDR3 has 14 residues. Germline CDR1 and CDR2: SGHVS and FQNEAQ. Losses at the gene ends were 5 bases for V and 3 bases for J; bases not matched to a gene: 3. This CDR3 reads CASSPGTGGYEQYF. The DNA of the CDR3 is TGTGCCAGCAGCCCCGGGACAGGGGGCTACGAGCAGTACTTC.

V usage is TRBV14 and J usage is TRBJ2-5; D is perhaps TRBD2 (6 bases). Germline V gene lookup returns CDR1 SGHDN and CDR2 FVKESK. Deletions cut 2 bases from V and 5 bases from J, with 12 bases between. The CDR3 is 14 residues long. For the CDR3, the DNA is TGTGCCAGCAGCCAACGGAGGGCGCCGGAGACCCAGTACTTC. It yields the protein CASSQRRAPETQYF.

V and J are TRBV3-1 (or the pseudogene TRBV3-2) and TRBJ2-5; TRBD2 aligns across 12 bases. The CDR3 has 16 residues. CDR1 is LGHDT and CDR2 is YNNKEL in the germline V gene (reference sequence). Trimming at V came to 1 base and at J to 4 bases, leaving 4 bases not matched to a gene. The CDR3 region is CASSQGELAGGETQYF. The CDR3 bases are TGTGCCAGCAGCCAAGGGGAACTAGCGGGAGGAGAGACCCAGTACTTC.

The chain joins TRBV10-2 to TRBJ2-5; D is possibly TRBD1 (6 bases). V lost 4 bases, J lost 5 bases, and 11 bases lay in between. The CDR3 runs to 13 residues. Germline V CDR1 and CDR2: WSHSY, SAAADI. CDR3 sequence (DNA): TGCGCCAGCAGTGGACAGGTCAGGGAGACCCAGTACTTC. It codes for CASSGQVRETQYF.

The chain recombines TRBV30 with TRBJ2-7; D may be TRBD1 (6 bases). V was clipped by 0 bases and J by 5 bases, with 11 bases between them. This CDR3 has 13 residues. Germline CDR1 reads GTSNPN; CDR2 reads SVGIG (reference sequence). The CDR3 DNA reads TGTGCCTGGAGTGTTCAGGGGCTCGACGAGCAGTACTTC. It translates to CAWSVQGLDEQYF.

The V gene is TRBV6-6, the J gene TRBJ2-2, with D unresolved. The CDR3 has 13 residues. Germline V gene lookup returns CDR1 MNHNY and CDR2 SVGAGI (reference sequence). Between the trimmed V and J ends, which lost 6 bases and 6 bases, there was a span of 11 bases. The CDR3 nucleotides read TGTGCCAGCAGCCTCAAGCCCCCCGGGGAGCTGTTTTTT. Residues: CASSLKPPGELFF.

This rearrangement joins TRBV5-1 to TRBJ1-1, with D tentatively TRBD1 (6 bases). The V end was cut by 1 base, the J end by 3 bases, with 13 bases between. The germline V gene has CDR1 SGHRS and CDR2 YFSETQ. This CDR3 region has 15 residues. Here the CDR3 reads CASSLRGSLDTEAFF. In nucleotides, the CDR3 is TGCGCCAGCAGCTTGAGGGGGTCTTTGGACACTGAAGCTTTCTTT.

The chain uses TRBV2 and TRBJ2-7; TRBD1 matches 9 bases. V was clipped by 5 bases and J by 5 bases; unmatched bases: 7. The CDR3 is 14 amino acids. Germline V CDR1 and CDR2: SNHLY, FYNNEI. This chain's CDR3 is CASSPGTGKNEQYF. The CDR3 region has the DNA TGTGCCAGCAGTCCCGGGACAGGGAAGAACGAGCAGTACTTC.

V and J are TRBV7-2 and TRBJ2-5, with TRBD1 matching 10 bases. Germline V gives CDR1 SGHTA, CDR2 FQGNSA. Unmatched junction bases numbered 2, after V lost 5 bases and J lost 2 bases. This CDR3 has 14 amino acids. The CDR3 DNA sequence: TGTGCCAGCAGCAGGACAGGGGGGCAAGAGACCCAGTACTTC. It is translated as CASSRTGGQETQYF.

This chain connects TRBV2 to TRBJ2-3, with 11 positions matching TRBD2. The V gene end was trimmed by 3 bases and the J gene end by 5 bases; junction bases not matched to a gene: 7. This CDR3 has 16 amino acids. Germline-derived CDR1 and CDR2 are SNHLY and FYNNEI. CDR3 residues: CASSDSSGGLKDTQYF. CDR3 nucleotides: TGTGCCAGCAGTGATTCTAGCGGGGGGCTGAAAGATACGCAGTATTTT.

This chain uses TRBV7-2 with TRBJ2-1; D is ambiguous. V was shortened by 1 base and J by 8 bases, with 15 bases between the two germline ends. CDR1 and CDR2 from the germline V gene are SGHTA and FQGNSA. The CDR3 spans 15 residues. CDR3 amino acids: CASSLVTQVRDEQFF. CDR3 coding DNA: TGTGCCAGCAGCTTAGTAACTCAGGTTCGCGATGAGCAGTTCTTC.

CDR3 nucleotide sequence: TGCGCCAGCAGCACCGGCCTAGCCCCTGGAAACACCATATATTTT. This encodes CASSTGLAPGNTIYF. V and J are TRBV5-1 and TRBJ1-3, with no clear D. The germline gives CDR1 SGHRS, CDR2 YFSETQ. The V gene lost 4 bases and the J gene lost 2 bases, with 13 bases spanning the gap. The CDR3 runs to 15 residues. The full variable domain, its missing parts supplied by reference TRBV5-1 and TRBJ1-3, is KAGVTQTPRYLIKTRGQQVTLSCSPISGHRSVSWYQQTPGQGLQFLFEYFSETQRNKGNFPGRFSGRQFSNSRSEMNVSTLELGDSALYLCASSTGLAPGNTIYFGEGSWLTVV.

This chain links TRBV30 with TRBJ2-5; 11 bases are a match to TRBD2. The CDR3 is 15 residues long. Looked up from germline, CDR1 is GTSNPN and CDR2 is SVGIG (reference sequence). The V segment lost 7 bases and the J segment 5 bases; nucleotides outside the gene matches: 12. Here the CDR3 DNA reads TGTGCCTCCACCTTAGCGGGAGGGCCGGAGGAGACCCAGTACTTC. Amino acids: CASTLAGGPEETQYF.